This T cell receptor (beta chain) was obtained from a study of CD8 T cells in ankylosing spondylitis. For this clonotype: Its antigen is currently unknown.

TCRdb redid the calling of the 5' RACE reads with MiXCR, one entry per CDR3 protein. The table lists 220,000 or so distinct CDR3 sequences, under 12% of them singletons. The CDR3 runs to 17 residues. Germline CDR1 SGHVS, CDR2 FQNEAQ. Trimming took 1 base from V and 0 from J, leaving 14 bases between them. General study points: Blood of patients with ankylosing spondylitis appeared to be characterized by a TCR beta motif of 8 or 9 highly homologous variants. According to the report, clones linked to the disease were significantly enriched in matched synovial fluid samples taken from ankylosing spondylitis patients.

The TCR originated in a male donor with ankylosing spondylitis or in good health (not recorded which). The sample was blood, either unsorted or a sorted T cell fraction (not recorded which). This rearrangement joins TRBV7-8 to TRBJ2-3, with D possibly being TRBD1 or TRBD2 (5 bases each). CDR3 nucleotide sequence: TGTGCCAGCAGCTTAGGGTCCGGGACGGAAAGCACAGATACGCAGTATTTT. This translates into CASSLGSGTESTDTQYF.